This TCR beta chain originates from a study of blood T cell repertoires in COVID-19. Authors' analysis steps: Estimation of nucleated cell counts was performed using reference gene primer amplification. This table comes from immunoSEQ multiplex PCR, and its TCRdb copy is limited to in-frame clones, with some not included. V, J and clone size derive from that table, while D and trimming were established from the DNA sequence. In the table there are fewer than 300,000 clones, approximately 90% of which are singletons. Trimming left V 6 bases short and J 3 bases short, with 18 bases between. The CDR3 runs to 15 residues. Germline V gene sequence: CDR1 MDHEN, CDR2 SYDVKM. Participants were aged about 18 to 100 years from around 24 US areas.

The sequenced sample was PBMCs or T cells enriched from blood (not recorded which). The chain couples TRBV28 to TRBJ2-7; a possible D gene is TRBD1 (6 bases). The clonotype comes from a woman aged 25-40 years who had recovered from COVID-19. CDR3 protein: CASSPRDNSIYEQYF. In DNA form, the CDR3 reads TGTGCCAGCAGCCCTCGGGACAACTCCATCTACGAGCAGTACTTC.